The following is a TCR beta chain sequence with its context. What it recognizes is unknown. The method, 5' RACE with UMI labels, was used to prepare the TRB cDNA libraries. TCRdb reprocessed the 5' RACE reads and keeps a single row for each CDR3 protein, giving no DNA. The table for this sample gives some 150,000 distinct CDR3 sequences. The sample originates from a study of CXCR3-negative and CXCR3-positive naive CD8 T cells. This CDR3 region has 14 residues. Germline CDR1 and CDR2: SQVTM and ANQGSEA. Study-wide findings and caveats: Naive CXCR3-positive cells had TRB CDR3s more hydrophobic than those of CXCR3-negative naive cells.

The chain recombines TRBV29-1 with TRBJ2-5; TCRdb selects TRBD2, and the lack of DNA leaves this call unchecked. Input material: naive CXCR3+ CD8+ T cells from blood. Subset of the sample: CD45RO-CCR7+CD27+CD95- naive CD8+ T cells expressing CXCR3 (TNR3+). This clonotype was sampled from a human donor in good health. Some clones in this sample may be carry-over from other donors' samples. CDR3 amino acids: CSVEDRGGGETQYF. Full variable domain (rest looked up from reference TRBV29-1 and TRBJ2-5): SAVISQKPSRDICQRGTSLTIQCQVDSQVTMMFWYRQQPGQSLTLIATANQGSEATYESGFVIDKFPISRPNLTFSTLTVSNMSPEDSSIYLCSVEDRGGGETQYFGPGTRLLVL.